This T cell receptor (beta chain) was captured in a study of blood T cells in healthy people across ages. This clonotype was detected a few times. Isolation recovered at least 7 million PBMCs from every sample. V lost 0 bases and J lost 7; bases outside the gene matches: 12. The CDR3 spans 16 residues. Germline V gives CDR1 SGHRS, CDR2 YFSETQ. A second PCR, run for roughly 7 to 11 cycles, used a sample-barcoded 5' primer plus a J-beta primer mix. TCRdb recomputed calls from the 5' RACE reads with MiXCR, one row per CDR3 protein. The sample has approximately 1.5 million distinct CDR3 sequences; 40% to 45% are singletons.

The chain has TRBV5-1 and TRBJ2-7, with TRBD2 matching 8 bases. This TCR was sampled from a woman under 30 in good health. Sequenced input: blood. For the CDR3, the DNA is TGCGCCAGCAGCTTGGTAGCGGGGAATGATTTTAATGAGCAGTACTTC. Protein product: CASSLVAGNDFNEQYF.